Only one count was recorded for the clone carrying this TCR beta chain. Its antigen is still unknown. The data were obtained in a study of T cell repertoires and HLA-DP antigens. Overall study results and limits: Total CD4+ responders were stimulated by HeLa antigen-presenting cells. Naive and memory CD4+ cells were analysed together, not apart. Clones undetected before culture averaged roughly 40% against one allele and 45% to 60% against the other.

Looked up from germline, CDR1 is SNHLY and CDR2 is FYNNEI. Trimming removed 0 bases from V and 5 bases from J, with 14 bases in between. There are 16 residues in the CDR3. Untouched CD4+ T cells were bead-isolated from PBMC at around 98% purity. TCRdb's table, derived via immunoSEQ multiplex PCR, lists solely in-frame clones and lacks some. The sample lists approximately 86,000 clones; roughly nine tenths were seen once. The sequenced material came from CD4+ T cells from PBMCs. The sequence came from a man between 45 and 60 years old in good health and CMV-seronegative. J is TRBJ2-4 and V is TRBV2; maybe TRBD1 (6 bases). In DNA, the CDR3 is TGTGCCAGCAGTGAAGCGCGTTTGGGGGCACAAAACATTCAGTACTTC. As protein: CASSEARLGAQNIQYF. Full variable domain (outside the CDR3, taken from reference TRBV2 and TRBJ2-4): EPEVTQTPSHQVTQMGQEVILRCVPISNHLYFYWYRQILGQKVEFLVSFYNNEISEKSEIFDDQFSVERPDGSNFTLKIRSTKLEDSAMYFCASSEARLGAQNIQYFGAGTRLSVL.